The sequence of this TCR beta chain was determined in a study of blood T cell repertoires in COVID-19. This clone was picked up one time. The protocol was immunoSEQ multiplex PCR, while the TCRdb copy is restricted to in-frame clones and leaves out a portion. The table shows some 150,000 clones, with over 80% occurring only once. Germline V gene lookup returns CDR1 LGHNA and CDR2 YSLEER. The CDR3 length is 15 residues. Trimming cost V 3 bases and J 0 bases; bases outside gene matches: 0. V gene TRBV4-3 combines with J gene TRBJ1-4, with TRBD1 matching 8 bases. The specimen sequenced was PBMCs or T cells enriched from blood (not recorded which). The TCR was taken from a woman aged 45-59 years who had recovered from COVID-19. The CDR3 region has the DNA TGCGCCAGCAGCCAGGACAGGGCAACTAATGAAAAACTGTTTTTT. Translation gives CASSQDRATNEKLFF.